The rows below give T cell receptor beta chains drawn from one sample of a study of blood T cells in healthy people across ages. TCRdb reprocessed the 5' RACE reads with MiXCR, giving one entry per CDR3 protein. The sample yields hundreds of thousands of distinct CDR3 sequences, around 32% seen once. Sequencing used blood. The receptors shown here come from a woman of 80 years or more in good health. Each CDR3 is given with its conserved first and last residue. The D gene is left open where the match is weak. Size is omitted from some rows. Given values are once, few, many or a class for expanded clones.

j_gene: TRBJ2-1; v_gene: TRBV29-1; abundance: many; d_gene: -; CDR3nt: TGCAGCGCCTATGGGGACCAAGCCTACAATGAGCAGTTCTTC; CDR3aa: CSAYGDQAYNEQFF
j_gene: TRBJ2-7; v_gene: TRBV6-5; abundance: many; d_gene: TRBD2; CDR3nt: TGTGCCAGCAGCGGGGGGGTCCGAAACGAGCAGTACTTC; CDR3aa: CASSGGVRNEQYF
j_gene: TRBJ2-1; v_gene: TRBV29-1; abundance: few; d_gene: TRBD2; CDR3nt: TGCAGCGGCCAAACTAGCGGGGGGGGTGGGGAGCAGTTCTTC; CDR3aa: CSGQTSGGGGEQFF
j_gene: TRBJ1-5; v_gene: TRBV19; abundance: once; d_gene: -; CDR3nt: TGTGCCAGTAGTGGAGCGGGGTATCAGCCCCAGCATTTT; CDR3aa: CASSGAGYQPQHF
j_gene: TRBJ2-5; v_gene: TRBV6-5; abundance: many; d_gene: TRBD1; CDR3nt: TGTGCCAGCAGTTCCGGGACAGCGACCGGAGAGACCCAGTACTTC; CDR3aa: CASSSGTATGETQYF
j_gene: TRBJ1-5; v_gene: TRBV28; abundance: -; d_gene: TRBD1; CDR3nt: TGTGCCAGCAGGAGACAGGGAAGTCAGCCCCAGCATTTT; CDR3aa: CASRRQGSQPQHF
j_gene: TRBJ2-1; v_gene: TRBV11-2; abundance: many; d_gene: -; CDR3nt: TGTGCCAGCAGCTCCCGACTGCAAAAAAATGAGCAGTTCTTC; CDR3aa: CASSSRLQKNEQFF
j_gene: TRBJ1-2; v_gene: TRBV12-3/TRBV12-4; abundance: many; d_gene: -; CDR3nt: TGTGCCAGCAGTTTAGCACTCAACCCCGGCTACACCTTC; CDR3aa: CASSLALNPGYTF
j_gene: TRBJ1-2; v_gene: TRBV10-3; abundance: few; d_gene: -; CDR3nt: TGTGCCATCAGTGAGTCAACAGGTCCTAACTATGGCTACACCTTC; CDR3aa: CAISESTGPNYGYTF
j_gene: TRBJ1-4; v_gene: TRBV7-2; abundance: many; d_gene: -; CDR3nt: TGTGCCAGCAGCAATGTCGGGGGGGCAACTAATGAAAAACTGTTTTTT; CDR3aa: CASSNVGGATNEKLFF
j_gene: TRBJ1-5; v_gene: TRBV5-6; abundance: many; d_gene: -; CDR3nt: TGTGCCAGCAGCTTGGATGGGGGGCAGAGCAATCAGCCCCAGCATTTT; CDR3aa: CASSLDGGQSNQPQHF
j_gene: TRBJ2-7; v_gene: TRBV28; abundance: once; d_gene: -; CDR3nt: TGTGCCAGCAGTATCCGGCGGGCGCCTTACGAGCAGTACTTC; CDR3aa: CASSIRRAPYEQYF
j_gene: TRBJ2-7; v_gene: TRBV7-9; abundance: -; d_gene: -; CDR3nt: TGTGCCAGCAGCCCAGGCATCCGTTACGAGCAGTACTTC; CDR3aa: CASSPGIRYEQYF
j_gene: TRBJ2-1; v_gene: TRBV5-1; abundance: many; d_gene: -; CDR3nt: TGCGCCAGCAGCTTGGACGGGGCCTACAATGAGCAGTTCTTC; CDR3aa: CASSLDGAYNEQFF
j_gene: TRBJ1-2; v_gene: TRBV20-1; abundance: many; d_gene: -; CDR3nt: TGCAGTGCTTGGCGGGGGAACTATGGCTACACCTTC; CDR3aa: CSAWRGNYGYTF
j_gene: TRBJ1-1; v_gene: TRBV6-6; abundance: -; d_gene: -; CDR3nt: TGTGCCAGCAGCAACCTAAAAGGCGAAGCTTTCTTT; CDR3aa: CASSNLKGEAFF
j_gene: TRBJ2-1; v_gene: TRBV27; abundance: once; d_gene: -; CDR3nt: TGTGCCAGCGGGTGGCCCGACAATGTGCAGTTCTTC; CDR3aa: CASGWPDNVQFF
j_gene: TRBJ1-1; v_gene: TRBV10-3; abundance: -; d_gene: TRBD1; CDR3nt: TGTGCCATCAACGGACAGGGGAGAGGCACTGAAGCTTTCTTT; CDR3aa: CAINGQGRGTEAFF
j_gene: TRBJ1-1; v_gene: TRBV30; abundance: once; d_gene: TRBD1; CDR3nt: TGTGCCTGGGGGGGGGACAGGCTTGAAGCTTTCTTT; CDR3aa: CAWGGDRLEAFF
j_gene: TRBJ2-3; v_gene: TRBV30; abundance: -; d_gene: TRBD2; CDR3nt: TGTGCCTGGAGTGTAATGGGGGGGAGCACAGATACGCAGTATTTT; CDR3aa: CAWSVMGGSTDTQYF
j_gene: TRBJ2-7; v_gene: TRBV10-3; abundance: many; d_gene: -; CDR3nt: TGTGCCACCACAGGGACAACGTACGAGCAGTACTTC; CDR3aa: CATTGTTYEQYF
j_gene: TRBJ1-1; v_gene: TRBV2; abundance: -; d_gene: -; CDR3nt: TGTGCCAGCAGTATATACGTTACTGAAGCTTTCTTT; CDR3aa: CASSIYVTEAFF
j_gene: TRBJ2-1; v_gene: TRBV4-2; abundance: -; d_gene: -; CDR3nt: TGTGCCAGCAGCCAAGGTCCTGAGCGCGATGAGCAGTTCTTC; CDR3aa: CASSQGPERDEQFF
j_gene: TRBJ2-7; v_gene: TRBV9; abundance: many; d_gene: -; CDR3nt: TGTGCCAGCAGCCCGTGGACAGCTCCCGGCGAGCAGTACTTC; CDR3aa: CASSPWTAPGEQYF
j_gene: TRBJ2-2; v_gene: TRBV12-3/TRBV12-4; abundance: few; d_gene: -; CDR3nt: TGTGCCAGCAGTCTACGAGCTAGTTCCGGGGAGCTGTTTTTT; CDR3aa: CASSLRASSGELFF
j_gene: TRBJ1-2; v_gene: TRBV12-3/TRBV12-4; abundance: -; d_gene: -; CDR3nt: TGTGCCAGCAGTTTAGTAAGGGAAGGTTATGGCTACACCTTC; CDR3aa: CASSLVREGYGYTF
j_gene: TRBJ2-7; v_gene: TRBV10-3; abundance: many; d_gene: TRBD1; CDR3nt: TGTGCCATCAGTGAGCGATCACTTTTCCGGGACAGGCGACTGAAACCTTACGAGCAGTACTTC; CDR3aa: CAISERSLFRDRRLKPYEQYF
j_gene: TRBJ2-1; v_gene: TRBV20-1; abundance: -; d_gene: TRBD2; CDR3nt: TGCAGTGCTAGTAGCGGGAGGAGCTCCTACAATGAGCAGTTCTTC; CDR3aa: CSASSGRSSYNEQFF
j_gene: TRBJ1-1; v_gene: TRBV4-1; abundance: few; d_gene: -; CDR3nt: TGCGCCAGCAGCCAAGATGGCGAGGGGATAGACACTGAAGCTTTCTTT; CDR3aa: CASSQDGEGIDTEAFF
j_gene: TRBJ2-3; v_gene: TRBV20-1; abundance: many; d_gene: -; CDR3nt: TGCAGTGCTATCTCCCCTTCGCGTAGCACAGATACGCAGTATTTT; CDR3aa: CSAISPSRSTDTQYF
j_gene: TRBJ2-7; v_gene: TRBV5-1; abundance: many; d_gene: -; CDR3nt: TGCGCCAGCAGCTTGGCTGTCGGGGTCTACGAGCAGTACTTC; CDR3aa: CASSLAVGVYEQYF
j_gene: TRBJ1-2; v_gene: TRBV7-3; abundance: many; d_gene: -; CDR3nt: TGTGCCAGCAGCTCGGGACCGACTGACGCTGGCTACACCTTC; CDR3aa: CASSSGPTDAGYTF
j_gene: TRBJ1-1; v_gene: TRBV5-1; abundance: -; d_gene: TRBD1; CDR3nt: TGCGCCAGCAGCCAACACAGGGGGCAAACTGAAGCTTTCTTT; CDR3aa: CASSQHRGQTEAFF
j_gene: TRBJ1-2; v_gene: TRBV27; abundance: many; d_gene: -; CDR3nt: TGTGCCAGCAGTGGGGAATTTAACAGCGTCTATGGCTACACCTTC; CDR3aa: CASSGEFNSVYGYTF
j_gene: TRBJ2-2; v_gene: TRBV29-1; abundance: many; d_gene: -; CDR3nt: TGCAGCGTGAGAGGACTAAGGGACACCGGGGAGCTGTTTTTT; CDR3aa: CSVRGLRDTGELFF
j_gene: TRBJ2-3; v_gene: TRBV20-1; abundance: -; d_gene: -; CDR3nt: TGCAATGCTAGTCCCGAAGAGCGCACAGATACGCAGTATTTT; CDR3aa: CNASPEERTDTQYF
j_gene: TRBJ1-1; v_gene: TRBV20-1; abundance: many; d_gene: -; CDR3nt: TGCAGTGCTGCCCCTTTGAGGGGCGCTAGTAACACTGAAGCTTTCTTT; CDR3aa: CSAAPLRGASNTEAFF
j_gene: TRBJ2-3; v_gene: TRBV12-3/TRBV12-4; abundance: -; d_gene: TRBD2; CDR3nt: TGTGCCAGCAGTTCCCCTGGACTAGCGGGAGTCCCATACGGCACAGATGCGCAGTATTTT; CDR3aa: CASSSPGLAGVPYGTDAQYF
j_gene: TRBJ2-1; v_gene: TRBV11-2; abundance: many; d_gene: -; CDR3nt: TGTGCCAGCAGCTTAGCCGGGGCGGGGAGTGAGCAGTTCTTC; CDR3aa: CASSLAGAGSEQFF
j_gene: TRBJ1-6; v_gene: TRBV2; abundance: few; d_gene: -; CDR3nt: TGTGCCAGCAGGTTGGACCCCGGGGATTCACCCCTCCACTTT; CDR3aa: CASRLDPGDSPLHF
j_gene: TRBJ2-3; v_gene: TRBV7-3; abundance: many; d_gene: -; CDR3nt: TGTGCCAGCAGCTTAGGGGGGCTTGTGACAGATACGCAGTATTTT; CDR3aa: CASSLGGLVTDTQYF
j_gene: TRBJ2-1; v_gene: TRBV19; abundance: few; d_gene: TRBD2; CDR3nt: TGTGCCAGTAGCCGTTGGCTAGCGGGTAGTAATGAGCAGTTCTTC; CDR3aa: CASSRWLAGSNEQFF
j_gene: TRBJ2-3; v_gene: TRBV6-1; abundance: -; d_gene: -; CDR3nt: TGTGCCGGCAGGAGTGGGGAGCTAGATAGTCCAGATATGCAGTATTTT; CDR3aa: CAGRSGELDSPDMQYF
j_gene: TRBJ2-7; v_gene: TRBV29-1; abundance: -; d_gene: TRBD1; CDR3nt: TGCAGCGTCAATCCTTCGGGACAGGGCCTGGGCGAGCAGTACTTC; CDR3aa: CSVNPSGQGLGEQYF
j_gene: TRBJ2-5; v_gene: TRBV19; abundance: many; d_gene: -; CDR3nt: TGTGCCAGTAGTCAGCCTTGGCAAGAGACCCAGTACTTC; CDR3aa: CASSQPWQETQYF
j_gene: TRBJ2-7; v_gene: TRBV6-5; abundance: many; d_gene: -; CDR3nt: TGTGCCAGCAGTTATCCCGGGAACACCTACGAGCAGTACTTC; CDR3aa: CASSYPGNTYEQYF
j_gene: TRBJ1-2; v_gene: TRBV19; abundance: few; d_gene: -; CDR3nt: TGTGCCAGTAGTATAGGGGGGTTTTCGGATGGCTACACCTTC; CDR3aa: CASSIGGFSDGYTF
j_gene: TRBJ1-5; v_gene: TRBV6-1; abundance: few; d_gene: -; CDR3nt: TGTGCCAGCAATGGAGTCGGGTCGGTCAGGGGCCAGCCCCAGCATTTT; CDR3aa: CASNGVGSVRGQPQHF
j_gene: TRBJ2-7; v_gene: TRBV28; abundance: once; d_gene: -; CDR3nt: TGTGCCAGCGAAAACTTCTTCGTCAGGTCCTACGAGCAGTACTTC; CDR3aa: CASENFFVRSYEQYF
j_gene: TRBJ1-5; v_gene: TRBV6-1; abundance: -; d_gene: -; CDR3nt: TGTGCCAGCAGTGAGCGTGGGGAGGAGCCCCAGCATTTT; CDR3aa: CASSERGEEPQHF